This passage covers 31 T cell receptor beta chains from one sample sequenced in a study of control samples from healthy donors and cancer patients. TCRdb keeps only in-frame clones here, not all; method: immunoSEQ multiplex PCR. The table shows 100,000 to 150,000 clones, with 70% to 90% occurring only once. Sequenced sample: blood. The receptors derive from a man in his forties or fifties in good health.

CDR3 in DNA: TGTGCCAGCAGCTACGGGGACGAGAACGAGCAGTACTTC. It codes for CASSYGDENEQYF. This sequence joins TRBV13 and TRBJ2-7; tentatively, D is TRBD1 or TRBD2 (5 bases each). The CDR3 contains 13 residues. Looked up from germline, CDR1 is PRHDT and CDR2 is FYEKMQ (reference sequence). V dropped 4 bases and J dropped 5 bases, with 12 bases sitting between them.

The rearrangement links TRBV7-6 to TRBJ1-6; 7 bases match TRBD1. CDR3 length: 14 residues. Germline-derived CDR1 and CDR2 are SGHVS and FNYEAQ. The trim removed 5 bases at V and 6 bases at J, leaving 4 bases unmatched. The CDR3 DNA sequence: TGTGCCAGCAGCCAGGGACAGATTAATTCACCCCTCCACTTT. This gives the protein CASSQGQINSPLHF.

DNA for the CDR3: TGTGCCATCAGTGAGTCGGTTGGACAGGGCAGAACCGGGGAGCTGTTTTTT. This translates into CAISESVGQGRTGELFF. The chain couples TRBV10-3 to TRBJ2-2; 8 nucleotides match TRBD1. The germline V gene has CDR1 ENHRY and CDR2 SYGVKD. This CDR3 has 17 amino acids. V trimming: 0 bases; J trimming: 5 bases; junction bases outside the gene matches: 8.

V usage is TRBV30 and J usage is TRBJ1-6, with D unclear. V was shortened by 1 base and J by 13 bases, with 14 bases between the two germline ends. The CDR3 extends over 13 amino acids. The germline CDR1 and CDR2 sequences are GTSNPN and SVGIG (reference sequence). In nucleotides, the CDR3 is TGTGCCTGGAGTGGTGAAGGACCGGCCCCCCTCCACTTT. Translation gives CAWSGEGPAPLHF.

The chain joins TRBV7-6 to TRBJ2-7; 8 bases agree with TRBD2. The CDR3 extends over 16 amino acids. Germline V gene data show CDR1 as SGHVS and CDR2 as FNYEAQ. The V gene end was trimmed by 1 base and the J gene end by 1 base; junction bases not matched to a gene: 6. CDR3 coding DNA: TGTGCCAGCAGCTTAGGTCCGGGGGGGAGATCCTACGAGCAGTACTTC. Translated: CASSLGPGGRSYEQYF. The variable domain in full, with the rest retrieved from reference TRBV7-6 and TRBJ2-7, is GAGVSQSPRYKVTKRGQDVALRCDPISGHVSLYWYRQALGQGPEFLTYFNYEAQQDKSGLPNDRFSAERPEGSISTLTIQRTEQRDSAMYRCASSLGPGGRSYEQYFGPGTRLTVT.

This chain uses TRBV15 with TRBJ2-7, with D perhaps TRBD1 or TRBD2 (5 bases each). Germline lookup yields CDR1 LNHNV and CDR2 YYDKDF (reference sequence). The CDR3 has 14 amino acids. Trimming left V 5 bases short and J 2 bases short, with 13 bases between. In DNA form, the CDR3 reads TGTGCCACCAGCCATAAAGGGACCACCTACGAGCAGTACTTC. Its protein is CATSHKGTTYEQYF. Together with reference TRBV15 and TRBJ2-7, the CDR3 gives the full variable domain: DAMVIQNPRYQVTQFGKPVTLSCSQTLNHNVMYWYQQKSSQAPKLLFHYYDKDFNNEADTPDNFQSRRPNTSFCFLDIRSPGLGDTAMYLCATSHKGTTYEQYFGPGTRLTVT.

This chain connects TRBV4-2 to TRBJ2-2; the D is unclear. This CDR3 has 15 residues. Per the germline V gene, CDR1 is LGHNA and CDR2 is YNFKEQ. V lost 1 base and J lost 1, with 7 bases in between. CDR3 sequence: CASSQGSMNTGELFF. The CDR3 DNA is TGTGCCAGCAGCCAAGGTTCCATGAACACCGGGGAGCTGTTTTTT.

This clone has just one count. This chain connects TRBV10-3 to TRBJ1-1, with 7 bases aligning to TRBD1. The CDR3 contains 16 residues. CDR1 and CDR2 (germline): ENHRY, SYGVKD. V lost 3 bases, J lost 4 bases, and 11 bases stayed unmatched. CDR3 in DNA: TGTGCCATCAGTGACCCGAGGGACAGCGGGAGCACTGAAGCTTTCTTT. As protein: CAISDPRDSGSTEAFF.

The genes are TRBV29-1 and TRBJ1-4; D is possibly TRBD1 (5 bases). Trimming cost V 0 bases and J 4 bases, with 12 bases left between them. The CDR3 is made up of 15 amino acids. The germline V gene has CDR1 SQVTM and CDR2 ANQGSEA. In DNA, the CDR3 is TGCAGCGTTGAAGATGGGGGACGCAGTAATGAAAAACTGTTTTTT. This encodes CSVEDGGRSNEKLFF.

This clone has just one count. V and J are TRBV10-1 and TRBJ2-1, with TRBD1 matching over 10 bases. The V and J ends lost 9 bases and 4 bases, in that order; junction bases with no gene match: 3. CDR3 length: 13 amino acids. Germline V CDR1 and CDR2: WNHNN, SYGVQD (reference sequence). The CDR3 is CARDRGFYNEQFF. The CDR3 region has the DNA TGCGCCAGGGACAGGGGGTTTTACAATGAGCAGTTCTTC.

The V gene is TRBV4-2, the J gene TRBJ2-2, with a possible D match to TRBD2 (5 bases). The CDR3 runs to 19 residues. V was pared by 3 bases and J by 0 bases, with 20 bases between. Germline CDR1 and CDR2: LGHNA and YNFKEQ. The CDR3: CASSHPPGRTITNTGELFF. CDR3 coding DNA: TGTGCCAGCAGCCACCCCCCGGGGAGAACCATTACGAACACCGGGGAGCTGTTTTTT.

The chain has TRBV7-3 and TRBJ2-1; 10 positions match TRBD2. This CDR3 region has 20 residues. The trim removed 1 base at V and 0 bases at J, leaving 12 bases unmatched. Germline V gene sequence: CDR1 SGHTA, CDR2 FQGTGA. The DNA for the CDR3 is TGTGCCAGCAGCTTAAGGCCCCTAGCGGGGGATCCAAGCTCCTACAATGAGCAGTTCTTC. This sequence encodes CASSLRPLAGDPSSYNEQFF.

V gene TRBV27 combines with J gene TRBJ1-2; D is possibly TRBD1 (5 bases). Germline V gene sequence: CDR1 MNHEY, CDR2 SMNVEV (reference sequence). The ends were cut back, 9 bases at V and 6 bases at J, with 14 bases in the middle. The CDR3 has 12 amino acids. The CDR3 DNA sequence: TGTGCCAGGGGGGAGGGGCGCGATGGCTACACCTTC. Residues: CARGEGRDGYTF.

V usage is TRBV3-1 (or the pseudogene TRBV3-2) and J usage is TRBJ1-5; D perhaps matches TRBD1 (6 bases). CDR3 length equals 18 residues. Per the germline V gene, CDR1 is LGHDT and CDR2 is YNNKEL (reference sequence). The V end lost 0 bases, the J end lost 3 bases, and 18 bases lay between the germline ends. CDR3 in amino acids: CASSQEPHTTGNNQPQHF. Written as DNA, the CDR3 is TGTGCCAGCAGCCAAGAGCCCCACACCACAGGGAACAATCAGCCCCAGCATTTT.

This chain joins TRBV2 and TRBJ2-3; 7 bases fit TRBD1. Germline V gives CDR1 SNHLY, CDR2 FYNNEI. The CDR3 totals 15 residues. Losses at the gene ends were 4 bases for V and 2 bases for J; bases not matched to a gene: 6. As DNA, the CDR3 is TGTGCCAGCAGTGCGGAGCAGGGGGTCACAGATACGCAGTATTTT. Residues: CASSAEQGVTDTQYF.

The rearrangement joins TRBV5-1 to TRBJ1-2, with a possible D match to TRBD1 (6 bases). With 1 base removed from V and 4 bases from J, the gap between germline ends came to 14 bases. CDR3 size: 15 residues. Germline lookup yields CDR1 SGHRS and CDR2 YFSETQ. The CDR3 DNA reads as TGCGCCAGCAGCTTGACAGGGACCCCTGGCTATGGCTACACCTTC. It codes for CASSLTGTPGYGYTF.

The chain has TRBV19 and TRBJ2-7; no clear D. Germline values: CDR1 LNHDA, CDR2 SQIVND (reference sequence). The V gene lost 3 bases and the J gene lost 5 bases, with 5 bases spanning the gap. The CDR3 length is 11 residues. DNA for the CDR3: TGTGCCAGTAGTATGTGGAACGAGCAGTACTTC. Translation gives CASSMWNEQYF.

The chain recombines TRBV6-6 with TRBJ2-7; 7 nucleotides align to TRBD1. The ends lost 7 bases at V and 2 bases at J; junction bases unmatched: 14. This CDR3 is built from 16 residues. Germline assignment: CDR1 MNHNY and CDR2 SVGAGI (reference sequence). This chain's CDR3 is CASTQTDRAFTYEQYF. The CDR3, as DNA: TGTGCCAGCACCCAAACAGACAGGGCCTTTACCTACGAGCAGTACTTC.

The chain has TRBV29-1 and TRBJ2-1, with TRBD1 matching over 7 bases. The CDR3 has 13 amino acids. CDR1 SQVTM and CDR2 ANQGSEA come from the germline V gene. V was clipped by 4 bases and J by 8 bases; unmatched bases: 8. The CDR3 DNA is TGCAGCGTTGTCAGGGGGATTGGGGATGAGCAGTTCTTC. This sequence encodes CSVVRGIGDEQFF.

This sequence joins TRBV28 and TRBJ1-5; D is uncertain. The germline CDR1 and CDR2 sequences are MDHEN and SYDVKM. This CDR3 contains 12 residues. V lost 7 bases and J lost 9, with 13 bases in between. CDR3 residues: CASTVQGRPQHF. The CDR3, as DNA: TGTGCCAGCACAGTACAAGGCCGGCCCCAGCATTTT.

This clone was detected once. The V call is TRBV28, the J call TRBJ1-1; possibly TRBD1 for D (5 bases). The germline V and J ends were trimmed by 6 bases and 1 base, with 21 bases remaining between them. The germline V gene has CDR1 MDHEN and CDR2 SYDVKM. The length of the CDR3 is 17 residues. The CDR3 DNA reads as TGTGCCAGCAGCCTTCCTGTGCAGGGCCCTACGAACACTGAAGCTTTCTTT. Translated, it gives CASSLPVQGPTNTEAFF.

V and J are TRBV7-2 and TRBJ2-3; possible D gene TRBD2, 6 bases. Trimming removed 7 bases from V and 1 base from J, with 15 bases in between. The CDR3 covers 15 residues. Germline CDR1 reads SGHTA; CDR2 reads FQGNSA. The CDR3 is CASTQYRRGTDTQYF. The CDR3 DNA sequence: TGTGCCAGCACCCAATACCGGAGGGGCACAGATACGCAGTATTTT. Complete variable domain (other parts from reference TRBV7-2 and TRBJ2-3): GAGVSQSPSNKVTEKGKDVELRCDPISGHTALYWYRQSLGQGLEFLIYFQGNSAPDKSGLPSDRFSAERTGGSVSTLTIQRTQQEDSAVYLCASTQYRRGTDTQYFGPGTRLTVL.

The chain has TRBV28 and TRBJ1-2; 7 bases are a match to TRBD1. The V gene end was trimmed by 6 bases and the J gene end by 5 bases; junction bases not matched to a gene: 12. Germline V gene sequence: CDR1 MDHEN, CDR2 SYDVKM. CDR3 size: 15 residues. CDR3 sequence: CASRTPTRGGYGYTF. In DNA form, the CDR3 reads TGTGCCAGCAGAACACCAACCAGGGGGGGGTATGGCTACACCTTC.

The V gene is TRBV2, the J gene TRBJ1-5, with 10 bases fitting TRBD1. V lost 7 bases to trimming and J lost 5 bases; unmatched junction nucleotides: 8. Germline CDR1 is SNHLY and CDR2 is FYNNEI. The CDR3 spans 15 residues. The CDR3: CASNKGQGGYQPQHF. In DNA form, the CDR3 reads TGTGCCAGCAACAAAGGACAGGGGGGATATCAGCCCCAGCATTTT.

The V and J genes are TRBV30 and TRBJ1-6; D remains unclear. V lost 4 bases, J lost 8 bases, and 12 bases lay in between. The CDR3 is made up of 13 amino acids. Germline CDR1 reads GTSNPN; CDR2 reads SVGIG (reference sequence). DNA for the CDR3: TGTGCCTGGAATGCGGGAGTTCATTCACCCCTCCACTTT. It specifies CAWNAGVHSPLHF.

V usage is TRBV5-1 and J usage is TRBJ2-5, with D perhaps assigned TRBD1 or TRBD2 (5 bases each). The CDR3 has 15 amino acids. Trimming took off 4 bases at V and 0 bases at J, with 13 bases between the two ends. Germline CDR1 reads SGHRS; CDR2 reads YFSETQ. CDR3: CASSNLGGYQETQYF. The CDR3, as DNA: TGCGCCAGCAGCAACCTTGGGGGATACCAAGAGACCCAGTACTTC.

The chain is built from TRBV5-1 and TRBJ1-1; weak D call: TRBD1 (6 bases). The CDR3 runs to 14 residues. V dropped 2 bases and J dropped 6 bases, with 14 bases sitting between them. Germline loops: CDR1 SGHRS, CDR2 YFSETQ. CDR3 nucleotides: TGCGCCAGCAGCTTAGGACAGTACTATTCTGAAGCTTTCTTT. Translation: CASSLGQYYSEAFF.

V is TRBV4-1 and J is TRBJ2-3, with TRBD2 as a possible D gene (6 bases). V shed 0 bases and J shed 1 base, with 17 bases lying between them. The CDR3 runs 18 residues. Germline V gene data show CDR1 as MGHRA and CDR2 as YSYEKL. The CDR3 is CASSQDHQTGVGTDTQYF. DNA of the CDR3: TGCGCCAGCAGCCAAGACCACCAAACGGGGGTTGGCACAGATACGCAGTATTTT.

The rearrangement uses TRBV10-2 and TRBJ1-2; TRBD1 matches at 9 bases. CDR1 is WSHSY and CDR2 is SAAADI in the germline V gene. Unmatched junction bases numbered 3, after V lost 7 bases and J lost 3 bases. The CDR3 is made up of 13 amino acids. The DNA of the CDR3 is TGCGCCAGCACTAGGACAGGGGACTATGGCTACACCTTC. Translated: CASTRTGDYGYTF.

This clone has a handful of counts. CDR3 DNA: TGTGCCAGCAGCCCGCAACCGAATAGCAATCAGCCCCAGCATTTT. As protein: CASSPQPNSNQPQHF. The J gene is TRBJ1-5, the V gene TRBV7-6; no clear D gene. V lost 5 bases to trimming and J lost 0 bases, with 11 bases between them. Germline V gene sequence: CDR1 SGHVS, CDR2 FNYEAQ. The length of the CDR3 is 15 residues.

This CDR3 reads CASSITGMGANYGYTF. Here the CDR3 DNA reads TGTGCCAGTAGTATAACAGGGATGGGAGCTAACTATGGCTACACCTTC. This chain connects TRBV19 to TRBJ1-2; possible D gene TRBD1, 6 bases. The CDR3 loop spans 16 amino acids. Between the trimmed V and J ends, which lost 2 bases and 0 bases, there was a span of 13 bases. The germline V gene encodes CDR1 LNHDA and CDR2 SQIVND (reference sequence).